Listed here are 7 T cell receptor beta chains from one sample, sequenced in a study of T-cell reconstitution after alpha-beta-depleted transplantation in children. Preparation of the TCRbeta library involved a method that used unique molecular identifiers. Each CDR3 protein gets one entry after TCRdb re-called the PCR reads with MiXCR. This table holds about 300,000 distinct CDR3 sequences, about 9.4% found once. The starting material was PBMCs, obtained before TCRalphabeta/CD19-depleted stem cell transplant. The receptor source for this set is a boy younger than two with acute myeloid leukemia, due to receive a stem cell transplant.

Turning to this clonotype: A read error may produce the germline difference seen at one junction end. V gene TRBV3-1 combines with J gene TRBJ2-7, with 10 bases lining up with TRBD2. The CDR3 extends over 18 amino acids. Germline V gene lookup returns CDR1 LGHDT and CDR2 YNNKEL (reference sequence). DNA for the CDR3: TGTACCAGCTGCTATTTTCCGAGCGGGAGGGGGGGGGACTACGAGCAGTACTTC. This encodes CTSCYFPSGRGGDYEQYF.

This clonotype was counted at least ten times. In DNA form, the CDR3 reads TGCGCCAGCAGCCCAGGAGTAGCGGAGTGGGAGGAGCTGTTTTTT. It is translated as CASSPGVAEWEELFF. The rearrangement links TRBV4-1 to TRBJ2-2; D might be TRBD2 (6 bases). This CDR3 is 15 amino acids long. The germline CDR1 and CDR2 sequences are MGHRA and YSYEKL. V was cut by 4 bases and J by 10 bases, with 19 bases left in between.

V usage is TRBV7-3 and J usage is TRBJ2-5; tentative D call: TRBD2 (5 bases). Germline V gives CDR1 SGHTA, CDR2 FQGTGA. CDR3 length: 15 amino acids. The germline V and J ends were trimmed by 0 bases and 0 bases, with 8 bases remaining between them. This chain's CDR3 is CASSLTGAYQETQYF. DNA of the CDR3: TGTGCCAGCAGCTTAACGGGAGCGTACCAAGAGACCCAGTACTTC.

This chain connects TRBV18 to TRBJ1-1; possible D gene TRBD1, 5 bases. V was clipped by 3 bases and J by 0 bases, with 11 bases between them. The CDR3 sequence is 15 residues long. Germline lookup yields CDR1 KGHSH and CDR2 LQKENI. The CDR3: CASSPTGGVNTEAFF. DNA for the CDR3: TGTGCCAGCTCACCGACGGGGGGGGTGAACACTGAAGCTTTCTTT.

In its sample, this clonotype was seen many times. Without the conserved terminal phenylalanine or tryptophan, this CDR3 likely stems from a read error. Written as DNA, the CDR3 is TGTGCCAGCAGTTTTCTACTAGGGAAAGAGACCCAGTACCTC. It codes for CASSFLLGKETQYL. The rearrangement uses TRBV28 and TRBJ2-5; D may be TRBD2 (5 bases). CDR1 and CDR2 from the germline V gene are MDHEN and SYDVKM. Trimming pared 3 bases from V and 3 bases from J, leaving 11 bases between. This CDR3 contains 14 residues.

This clonotype was picked up many times. The chain links TRBV4-2 to TRBJ2-2; D is possibly TRBD2 (5 bases). Germline CDR1 is LGHNA and CDR2 is YNFKEQ. Trimming cost V 0 bases and J 2 bases, with 13 bases left between them. There are 17 residues in the CDR3. CDR3 region: CASSQDAQTGNTGELFF. CDR3 DNA: TGTGCCAGCAGCCAAGATGCCCAGACGGGAAACACCGGGGAGCTGTTTTTT.

This clonotype was detected many times. The V and J genes are TRBV5-1 and TRBJ1-5, with 7 bases identical to TRBD1. Germline V lookup: CDR1 SGHRS, CDR2 YFSETQ. The CDR3 length is 13 residues. The V and J ends lost 5 bases and 5 bases, in that order; junction bases with no gene match: 4. CDR3 DNA: TGCGCCAGCAGGCGGGACAGTTATCAGCCCCAGCATTTT. It encodes CASRRDSYQPQHF.